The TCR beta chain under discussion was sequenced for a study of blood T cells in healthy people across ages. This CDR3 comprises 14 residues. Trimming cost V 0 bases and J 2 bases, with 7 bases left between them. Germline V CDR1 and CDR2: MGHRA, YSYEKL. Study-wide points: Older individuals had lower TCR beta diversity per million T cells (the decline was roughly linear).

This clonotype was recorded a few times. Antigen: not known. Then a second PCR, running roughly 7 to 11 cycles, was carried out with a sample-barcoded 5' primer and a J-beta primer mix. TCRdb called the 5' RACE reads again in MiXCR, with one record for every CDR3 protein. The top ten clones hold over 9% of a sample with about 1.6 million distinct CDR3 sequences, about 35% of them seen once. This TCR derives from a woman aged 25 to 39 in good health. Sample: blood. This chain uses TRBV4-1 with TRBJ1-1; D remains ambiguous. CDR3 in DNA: TGCGCCAGCAGCCAAGAAAAGTATAACACTGAAGCTTTCTTT. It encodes CASSQEKYNTEAFF.